The TCR beta chain under discussion was sequenced for a study of liver allograft versus peripheral blood T cells. Study overall: Intrahepatic T cell receptor repertoires from transplanted livers were compared against repertoires in recipients' peripheral blood.

TCRdb passed the reads through MiXCR, listing each CDR3 protein once. The table includes under 15,000 distinct CDR3 sequences, approximately 20% detected once. As for this clonotype: Antigen: not known.

Study-level points and caveats: The authors reported that T cell receptor repertoires inside liver allografts differed from those in peripheral blood.

V lost 10 bases, J lost 8 bases, and 20 bases lay in between. The CDR3 has 13 amino acids. CDR1 MDHEN and CDR2 SYDVKM come from the germline V gene. The chain is built from TRBV28 and TRBJ1-1; maybe TRBD1 (6 bases). The TCR sequence derives from a human patient who had a liver transplant. The graft donor may be the source of some T cells. The CDR3, as DNA: TGTGCCATCTTTAAGGGGGGAACGTTGGAAGCTTTCTTT. Its translation: CAIFKGGTLEAFF.